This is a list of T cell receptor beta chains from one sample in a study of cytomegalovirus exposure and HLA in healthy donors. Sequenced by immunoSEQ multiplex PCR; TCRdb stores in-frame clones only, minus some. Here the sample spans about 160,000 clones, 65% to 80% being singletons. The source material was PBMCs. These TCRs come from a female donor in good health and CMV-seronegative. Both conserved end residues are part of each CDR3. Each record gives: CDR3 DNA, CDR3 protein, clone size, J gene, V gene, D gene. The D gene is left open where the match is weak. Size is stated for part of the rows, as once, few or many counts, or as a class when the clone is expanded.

TGTGCCAGTAGTATGGGTGACAGGGCCTACTATGGCTACACCTTC	CASSMGDRAYYGYTF	NA	TRBJ1-2	TRBV19	TRBD1
TGTGCCAGCAGTGACCGACTAGCGGGAGACAATGAGCAGTTCTTC	CASSDRLAGDNEQFF	NA	TRBJ2-1	TRBV6-4	TRBD2
TGTGCCAGCAGCGTCGGAGGCAGGGGGCGGGACATTCAGTACTTC	CASSVGGRGRDIQYF	once	TRBJ2-4	TRBV9	TRBD1
TGTGCCAGCTCACCCCCGGGGGTTGGCACCGGGGAGCTGTTTTTT	CASSPPGVGTGELFF	NA	TRBJ2-2	TRBV18	NA
TGTGCTAGTGGTCTAGGGAGCGGGGGAAGGGAGACCCAGTACTTC	CASGLGSGGRETQYF	NA	TRBJ2-5	TRBV12-5	TRBD2
TGTGCCAGCAGGCTGGACAGGGGTGCTGAAAAACTGTTTTTT	CASRLDRGAEKLFF	NA	TRBJ1-4	TRBV27	TRBD1
TGTGCCAGCAGCTTAGTTCAGGGGACCGGCACTGAAGCTTTCTTT	CASSLVQGTGTEAFF	NA	TRBJ1-1	TRBV7-9	NA
TGTGCCATTCGGACAGGGGAGAACAATTCACCCCTCCACTTT	CAIRTGENNSPLHF	NA	TRBJ1-6	TRBV10-3	TRBD1
TGTGCCAGCAGTCTAGCGGGAGGGCGCGCAGATACGCAGTATTTT	CASSLAGGRADTQYF	NA	TRBJ2-3	TRBV6-5	TRBD2
TGTGCCAGCAGTGGGCGGACAGGGGACAATTCACCCCTCCACTTT	CASSGRTGDNSPLHF	NA	TRBJ1-6	TRBV6-5	TRBD1
TGTGCCTGGGAGAGGGACTCCTACAATGAGCAGTTCTTC	CAWERDSYNEQFF	NA	TRBJ2-1	TRBV30	NA
TGTGCCTGGAGTGTACGCGTGTATGGCTACACCTTC	CAWSVRVYGYTF	NA	TRBJ1-2	TRBV30	NA
TGTGCCAGCAGCAAAGTTGGGTCGCGGGATTCCCACGAGCAGTACTTC	CASSKVGSRDSHEQYF	NA	TRBJ2-7	TRBV21-1	NA
TGTGCCACCGGGACAGGGGGCCCAGTCGGAAACACCATATATTTT	CATGTGGPVGNTIYF	NA	TRBJ1-3	TRBV6-1	TRBD1
TGCAGCGTTGATCCAGCGGGAGCCCGCAATGAGCAGTTCTTC	CSVDPAGARNEQFF	NA	TRBJ2-1	TRBV29-1	TRBD2
TGTGCCAGCAGCTGGGACAGGGGAAATGCCTACGAGCAGTACTTC	CASSWDRGNAYEQYF	NA	TRBJ2-7	TRBV5-4	TRBD1
TGTGCCATCAGTGACCGGGACAGGGGGCATCATGGCTACACCTTC	CAISDRDRGHHGYTF	NA	TRBJ1-2	TRBV10-3	TRBD1
TGTGCCAGCAGTCCGAATGCGGGCTACGAGCAGTACTTC	CASSPNAGYEQYF	once	TRBJ2-7	TRBV6-5	NA
TGTGCCAGCAGGACTAGCGGGAAGTCCTACGAGCAGTACTTC	CASRTSGKSYEQYF	NA	TRBJ2-7	TRBV6-1	TRBD2
TGTGCCAGCAGTCGACAGGGCGGTAACTACGAGCAGTACTTC	CASSRQGGNYEQYF	NA	TRBJ2-7	TRBV27	TRBD1
TGTGCCAGCACCTCCCACGCGGGGGAAAACTATGGCTACACCTTC	CASTSHAGENYGYTF	NA	TRBJ1-2	TRBV6-5	NA
TGTGCCAGCAGTGACTCGGGCCGGGGGTTCCCCTACGAGCAGTACTTC	CASSDSGRGFPYEQYF	NA	TRBJ2-7	TRBV6-4	NA
TGCGCCAGCAGCGGGGGCCTTGGCACTGAAGCTTTCTTT	CASSGGLGTEAFF	NA	TRBJ1-1	TRBV5-1	NA
TGTGCCAGCATCCTATGGGAGGGCAACACTGAAGCTTTCTTT	CASILWEGNTEAFF	NA	TRBJ1-1	TRBV7-8	NA
TGTGCCAGCAGTTTCACCGGGACAGGCTCCTACGAGCAGTACTTC	CASSFTGTGSYEQYF	few	TRBJ2-7	TRBV7-3	TRBD1
TGTGCCAGCAGTTTACATTTTAGCGGAATGGGAGGGGATACGCAGTATTTT	CASSLHFSGMGGDTQYF	NA	TRBJ2-3	TRBV27	TRBD2
TGTGCCAGCAGTTACGTCCCGGAGGGGACGGGGAATGAGCAGTTCTTC	CASSYVPEGTGNEQFF	NA	TRBJ2-1	TRBV6-5	NA
TGTGCCAGCAGCTTGTCTCCGGGACAGGCCTATGGCTACACCTTC	CASSLSPGQAYGYTF	NA	TRBJ1-2	TRBV7-9	TRBD1
TGTGCCAGCACCGGGGACAGGGTCAATGAGCAGTTCTTC	CASTGDRVNEQFF	few	TRBJ2-1	TRBV2	TRBD1
TGCGCCAGCAGCTTGGACGGGCCCCTCCACTTT	CASSLDGPLHF	NA	TRBJ1-6	TRBV5-1	NA
TGTGCCAGCAGCTCCTACGACAGGGGCAATGAGCAGTTCTTC	CASSSYDRGNEQFF	few	TRBJ2-1	TRBV13	TRBD1
TGTGCCAGCAGCTTGGGGGGGACTAGCGGAGTATGGAATGAGCAGTTCTTC	CASSLGGTSGVWNEQFF	NA	TRBJ2-1	TRBV5-4	TRBD2
TGTGCCAGCAGCGTAACAGGGCTAACTAATGAAAAACTGTTTTTT	CASSVTGLTNEKLFF	NA	TRBJ1-4	TRBV9	NA
TGTGCCACCACGAAACTAGCGGGCGGGGAGCTGTTTTTT	CATTKLAGGELFF	NA	TRBJ2-2	TRBV6-1	TRBD2
TGCGCCAGCACCGACGACAGGGGCCCCAAAAACATTCAGTACTTC	CASTDDRGPKNIQYF	NA	TRBJ2-4	TRBV5-1	TRBD1
TGTGCCAGCAGCCAACGTAGCAGGGTCACAGATACGCAGTATTTT	CASSQRSRVTDTQYF	NA	TRBJ2-3	TRBV7-3	NA
TGTGCCAGCAGCGTAGCAGGGACAGGGGGCGCGGGCTATGGCTACACCTTC	CASSVAGTGGAGYGYTF	NA	TRBJ1-2	TRBV9	TRBD1
TGTGCCAGCAGCTCTAATGGGGACAGATATATTGCCGGGGAGCTGTTTTTT	CASSSNGDRYIAGELFF	NA	TRBJ2-2	TRBV5-4	TRBD1
TGTGCCAGCAGCCGAGGACAGGGCGAGGGCTACACCTTC	CASSRGQGEGYTF	NA	TRBJ1-2	TRBV5-4	TRBD1
TGTGCCAGCTCACCGGGGGCGGGGGGTGGCAATCAGCCCCAGCATTTT	CASSPGAGGGNQPQHF	few	TRBJ1-5	TRBV18	NA
TGTGCCAGCAGCTTTGAGACCGGGTTTATTATGGGCAATCAGCCCCAGCATTTT	CASSFETGFIMGNQPQHF	NA	TRBJ1-5	TRBV7-9	NA
TGTGCCAGCAGTCCGGGACAGGGGACATTAAGCAATCAGCCCCAGCATTTT	CASSPGQGTLSNQPQHF	NA	TRBJ1-5	TRBV28	TRBD1
TGTGCCAGCTCACTTAACACCGGGACAGGGTCTAACTATGGCTACACCTTC	CASSLNTGTGSNYGYTF	NA	TRBJ1-2	TRBV18	TRBD1
TGTGCCAGCAGTCCGGACAGGGGGTATACTGAAGCTTTCTTT	CASSPDRGYTEAFF	NA	TRBJ1-1	TRBV2	TRBD1
TGTGCTAGTGGTTTGTCAGGGGAGAATCAGCCCCAGCATTTT	CASGLSGENQPQHF	once	TRBJ1-5	TRBV12-5	NA
TGTGCCAGCAGCGTAGCTTCCGGCGGTTGGGAGACCCAGTACTTC	CASSVASGGWETQYF	NA	TRBJ2-5	TRBV9	NA
TGTGCCAGCAGCCTCGGGGCGGGAGCTTGGGGCACAGATACGCAGTATTTT	CASSLGAGAWGTDTQYF	NA	TRBJ2-3	TRBV4-2	TRBD2
TGTGCCAGCTCACCACCAGGGGCAAGCAATCAGCCCCAGCATTTT	CASSPPGASNQPQHF	NA	TRBJ1-5	TRBV18	NA
TGTGCCAGCAGTCCCCGCGGGGTTTCACCCCTCCACTTT	CASSPRGVSPLHF	NA	TRBJ1-6	TRBV6-5	NA
TGTGCCAGCAGCTTAGTAGGGGTGGGGCCCGGTGGGGAGTTCTTC	CASSLVGVGPGGEFF	NA	TRBJ2-1	TRBV11-2	NA
TGTGCCTGGAGTGTCAGGGCCACTGAAGCTTTCTTT	CAWSVRATEAFF	NA	TRBJ1-1	TRBV30	NA
TGTGCCAGCAGTTTATTATCAGACAAAGGAAAACTGTTTTTT	CASSLLSDKGKLFF	NA	TRBJ1-4	TRBV28	NA
TGTGCCAGCAGTCAGACAGGGAGGTACGTCGAGACCCAGTACTTC	CASSQTGRYVETQYF	NA	TRBJ2-5	TRBV9	NA
TGTGCCAGCAGTTTAAAGTGGACAGGGGCGGGGTATGGCTACACCTTC	CASSLKWTGAGYGYTF	once	TRBJ1-2	TRBV27	TRBD1
TGTGCCAGCAGACAGGGTAATAATTCACCCCTCCACTTT	CASRQGNNSPLHF	NA	TRBJ1-6	TRBV2	NA
TGTGCCAGTAGTCAAACAGCGGGGCCTTATGGCTACACCTTC	CASSQTAGPYGYTF	few	TRBJ1-2	TRBV19	NA
TGTGCCGCCTCACGGGGACTAGCGTCCGAGCAGTACTTC	CAASRGLASEQYF	NA	TRBJ2-7	TRBV28	TRBD2
TGTGCCAGGGACAGCTCCTACGAGCAGTACTTC	CARDSSYEQYF	NA	TRBJ2-7	TRBV15	TRBD1
TGTGCCAGCAGCCGGGACTGGGCGAATTCACCCCTCCACTTT	CASSRDWANSPLHF	once	TRBJ1-6	TRBV7-2	NA